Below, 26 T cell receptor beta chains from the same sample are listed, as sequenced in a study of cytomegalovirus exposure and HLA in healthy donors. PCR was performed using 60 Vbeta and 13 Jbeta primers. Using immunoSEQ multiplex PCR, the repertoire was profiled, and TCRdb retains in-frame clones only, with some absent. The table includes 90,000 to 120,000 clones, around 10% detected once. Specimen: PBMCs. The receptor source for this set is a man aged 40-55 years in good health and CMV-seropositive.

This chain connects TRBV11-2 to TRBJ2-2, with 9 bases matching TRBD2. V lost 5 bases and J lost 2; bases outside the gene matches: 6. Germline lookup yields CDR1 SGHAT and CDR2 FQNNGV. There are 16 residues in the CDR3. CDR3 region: CASSLIAGDNTGELFF. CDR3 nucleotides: TGTGCCAGCAGCCTCATAGCGGGAGATAACACCGGGGAGCTGTTTTTT.

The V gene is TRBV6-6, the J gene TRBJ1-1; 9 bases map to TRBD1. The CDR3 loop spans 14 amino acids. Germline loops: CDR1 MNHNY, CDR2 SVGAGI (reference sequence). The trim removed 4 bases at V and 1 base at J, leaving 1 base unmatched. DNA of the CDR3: TGTGCCAGCAGTTTGGGACAGGGGAACACTGAAGCTTTCTTT. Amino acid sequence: CASSLGQGNTEAFF.

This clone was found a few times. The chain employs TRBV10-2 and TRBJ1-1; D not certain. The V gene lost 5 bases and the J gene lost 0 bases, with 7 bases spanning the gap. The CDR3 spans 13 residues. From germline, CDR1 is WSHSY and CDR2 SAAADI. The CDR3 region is CASSITLNTEAFF. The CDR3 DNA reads TGCGCCAGCAGTATCACTTTGAACACTGAAGCTTTCTTT.

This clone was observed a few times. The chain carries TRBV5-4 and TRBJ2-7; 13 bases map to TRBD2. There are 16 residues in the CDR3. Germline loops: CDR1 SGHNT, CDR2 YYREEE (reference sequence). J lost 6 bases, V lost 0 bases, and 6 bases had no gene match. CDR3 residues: CASSLAGLAGAGEQYF. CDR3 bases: TGTGCCAGCAGCTTGGCAGGACTAGCGGGAGCGGGCGAGCAGTACTTC.

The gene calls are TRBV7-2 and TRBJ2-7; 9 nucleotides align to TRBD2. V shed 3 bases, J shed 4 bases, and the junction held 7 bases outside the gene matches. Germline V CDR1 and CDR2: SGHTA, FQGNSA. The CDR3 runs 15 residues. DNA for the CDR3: TGTGCCAGCAGCTTGGTCGCGGGAGGGTCTTACGAGCAGTACTTC. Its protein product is CASSLVAGGSYEQYF.

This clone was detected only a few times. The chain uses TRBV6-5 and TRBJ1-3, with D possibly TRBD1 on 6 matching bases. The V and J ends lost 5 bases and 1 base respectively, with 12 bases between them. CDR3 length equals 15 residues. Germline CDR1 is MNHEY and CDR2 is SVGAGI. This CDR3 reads CASSHGQMSGNTIYF. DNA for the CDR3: TGTGCCAGCAGTCACGGACAGATGTCTGGAAACACCATATATTTT.

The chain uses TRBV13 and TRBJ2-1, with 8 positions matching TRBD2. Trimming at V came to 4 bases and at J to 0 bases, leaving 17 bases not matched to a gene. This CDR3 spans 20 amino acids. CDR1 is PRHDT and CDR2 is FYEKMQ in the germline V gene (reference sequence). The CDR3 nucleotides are TGTGCCAGCAGCTCTGCGACCGGGACTAGTTTTGGGAACTCCTACAATGAGCAGTTCTTC. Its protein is CASSSATGTSFGNSYNEQFF.

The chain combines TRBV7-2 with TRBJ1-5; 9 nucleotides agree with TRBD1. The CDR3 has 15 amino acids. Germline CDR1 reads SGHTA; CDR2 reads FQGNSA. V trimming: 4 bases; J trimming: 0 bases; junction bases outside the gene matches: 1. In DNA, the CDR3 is TGTGCCAGCAGCTGGACAGGGGTTAGCAATCAGCCCCAGCATTTT. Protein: CASSWTGVSNQPQHF.

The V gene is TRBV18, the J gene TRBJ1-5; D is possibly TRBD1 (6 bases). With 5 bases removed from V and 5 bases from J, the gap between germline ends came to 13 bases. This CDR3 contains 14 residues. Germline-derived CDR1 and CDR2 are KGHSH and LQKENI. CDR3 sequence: CASSLGARDQPQHF. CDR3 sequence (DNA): TGTGCCAGCTCATTGGGGGCCAGAGATCAGCCCCAGCATTTT.

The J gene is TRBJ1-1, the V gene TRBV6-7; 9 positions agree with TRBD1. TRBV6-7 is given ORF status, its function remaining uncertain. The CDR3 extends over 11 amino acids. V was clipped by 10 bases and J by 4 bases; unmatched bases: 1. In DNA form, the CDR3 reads TGTGCCATGGACAGGGGCACTGAAGCTTTCTTT. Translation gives CAMDRGTEAFF.

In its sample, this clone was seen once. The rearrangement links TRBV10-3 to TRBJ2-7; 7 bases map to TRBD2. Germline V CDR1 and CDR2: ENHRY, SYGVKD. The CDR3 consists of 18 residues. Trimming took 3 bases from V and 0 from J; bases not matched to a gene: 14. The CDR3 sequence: CAISDPGVGLEYSYEQYF. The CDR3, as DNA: TGTGCCATCAGTGACCCCGGCGTCGGACTAGAGTACTCCTACGAGCAGTACTTC.

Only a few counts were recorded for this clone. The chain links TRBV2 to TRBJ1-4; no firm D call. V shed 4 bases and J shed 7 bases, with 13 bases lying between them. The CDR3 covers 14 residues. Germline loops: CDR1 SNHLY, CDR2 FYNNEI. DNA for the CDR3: TGTGCCAGCAGTGGTGCGGGCCGAGGTGAAAAACTGTTTTTT. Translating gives CASSGAGRGEKLFF.

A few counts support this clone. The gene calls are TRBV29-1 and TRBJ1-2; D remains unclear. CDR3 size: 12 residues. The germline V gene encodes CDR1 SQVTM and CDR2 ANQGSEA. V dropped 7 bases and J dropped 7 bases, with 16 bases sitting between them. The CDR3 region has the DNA TGCAGCGCCGACGGGGTTAGGCGTGGCTACACCTTC. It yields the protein CSADGVRRGYTF. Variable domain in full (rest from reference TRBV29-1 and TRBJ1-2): SAVISQKPSRDICQRGTSLTIQCQVDSQVTMMFWYRQQPGQSLTLIATANQGSEATYESGFVIDKFPISRPNLTFSTLTVSNMSPEDSSIYLCSADGVRRGYTFGSGTRLTVV.

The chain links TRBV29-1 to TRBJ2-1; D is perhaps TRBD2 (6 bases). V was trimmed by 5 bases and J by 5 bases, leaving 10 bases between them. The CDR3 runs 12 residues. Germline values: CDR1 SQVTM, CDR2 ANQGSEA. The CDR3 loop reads CSVPGENNEQFF. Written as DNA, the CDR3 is TGCAGCGTTCCGGGGGAAAACAATGAGCAGTTCTTC.

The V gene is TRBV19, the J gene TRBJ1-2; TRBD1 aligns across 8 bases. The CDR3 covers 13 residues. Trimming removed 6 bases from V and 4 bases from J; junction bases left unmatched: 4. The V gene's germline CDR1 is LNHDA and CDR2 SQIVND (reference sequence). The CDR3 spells CASRGTGLYGYTF. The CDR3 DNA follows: TGTGCCAGTAGAGGGACAGGACTCTATGGCTACACCTTC.

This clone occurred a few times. The DNA for the CDR3 is TGTGCCAGCAGCTTGGGGGGACAGGGAATCCAGCCCCAGCATTTT. This gives the protein CASSLGGQGIQPQHF. The chain uses TRBV5-6 and TRBJ1-5; 9 bases match TRBD1. The V and J ends lost 0 bases and 7 bases, in that order; junction bases with no gene match: 5. CDR1 is SGHDT, CDR2 YYEEEE, per germline. The CDR3 covers 15 residues.

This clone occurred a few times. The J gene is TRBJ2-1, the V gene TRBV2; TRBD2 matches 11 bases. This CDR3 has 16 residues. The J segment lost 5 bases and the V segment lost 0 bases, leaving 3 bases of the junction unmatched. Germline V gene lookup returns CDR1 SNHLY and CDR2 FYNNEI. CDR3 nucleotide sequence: TGTGCCAGCAGTGAAGCAGGGACTAGCGGCAACAATGAGCAGTTCTTC. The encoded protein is CASSEAGTSGNNEQFF.

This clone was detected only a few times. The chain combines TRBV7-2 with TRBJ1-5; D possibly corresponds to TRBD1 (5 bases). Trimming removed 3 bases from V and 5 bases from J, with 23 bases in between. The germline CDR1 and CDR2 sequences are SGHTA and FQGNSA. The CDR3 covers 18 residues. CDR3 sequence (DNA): TGTGCCAGCAGCTTTGGGAGCGGGGCAAGGAACCCGGATCAGCCCCAGCATTTT. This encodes CASSFGSGARNPDQPQHF.

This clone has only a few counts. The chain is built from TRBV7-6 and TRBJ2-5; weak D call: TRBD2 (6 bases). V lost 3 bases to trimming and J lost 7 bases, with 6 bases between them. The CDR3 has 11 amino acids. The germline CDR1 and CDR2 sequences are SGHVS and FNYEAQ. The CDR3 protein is CASSLGGTQYF. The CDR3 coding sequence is TGTGCCAGCAGCTTGGGGGGGACCCAGTACTTC.

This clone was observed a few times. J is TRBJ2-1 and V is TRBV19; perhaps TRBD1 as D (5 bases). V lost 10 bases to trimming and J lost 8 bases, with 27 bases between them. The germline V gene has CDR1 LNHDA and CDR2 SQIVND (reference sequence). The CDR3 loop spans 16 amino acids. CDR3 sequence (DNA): TGTGCCACCACCGAGGAGTGGGGAACAGGTTTGGATGAGCAGTTCTTC. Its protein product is CATTEEWGTGLDEQFF.

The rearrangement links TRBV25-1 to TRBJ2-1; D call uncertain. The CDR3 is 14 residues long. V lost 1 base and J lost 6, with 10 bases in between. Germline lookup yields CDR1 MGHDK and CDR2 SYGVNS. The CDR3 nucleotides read TGTGCCAGCAGTGAATTTTCGAGTCCCAATGAGCAGTTCTTC. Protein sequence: CASSEFSSPNEQFF.

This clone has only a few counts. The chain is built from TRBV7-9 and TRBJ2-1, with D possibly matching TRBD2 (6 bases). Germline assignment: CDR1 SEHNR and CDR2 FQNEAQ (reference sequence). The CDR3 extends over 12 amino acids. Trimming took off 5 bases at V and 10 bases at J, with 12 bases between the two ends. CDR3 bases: TGTGCCAGCAGCCCAGGAGGGGTGGAGCAGTTCTTC. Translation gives CASSPGGVEQFF.

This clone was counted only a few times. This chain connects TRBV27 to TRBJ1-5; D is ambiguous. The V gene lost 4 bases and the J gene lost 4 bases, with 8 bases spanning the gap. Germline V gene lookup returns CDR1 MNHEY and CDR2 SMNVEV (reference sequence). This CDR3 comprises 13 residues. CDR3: CASSYRLNQPQHF. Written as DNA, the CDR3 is TGTGCCAGCAGTTACAGACTAAATCAGCCCCAGCATTTT.

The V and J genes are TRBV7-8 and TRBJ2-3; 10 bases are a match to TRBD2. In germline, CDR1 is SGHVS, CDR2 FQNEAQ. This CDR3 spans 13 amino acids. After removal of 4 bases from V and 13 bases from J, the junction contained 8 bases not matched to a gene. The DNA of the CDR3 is TGTGCCAGCAGCTCAGAACTAGCGGGAAGCGAGTATTTT. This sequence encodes CASSSELAGSEYF.

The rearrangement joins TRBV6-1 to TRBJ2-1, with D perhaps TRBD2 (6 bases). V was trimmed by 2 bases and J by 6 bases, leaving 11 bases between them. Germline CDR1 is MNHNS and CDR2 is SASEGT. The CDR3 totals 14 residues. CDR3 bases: TGTGCCAGCAGTGAAAGGGGACTTCTCAATGAGCAGTTCTTC. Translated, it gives CASSERGLLNEQFF.

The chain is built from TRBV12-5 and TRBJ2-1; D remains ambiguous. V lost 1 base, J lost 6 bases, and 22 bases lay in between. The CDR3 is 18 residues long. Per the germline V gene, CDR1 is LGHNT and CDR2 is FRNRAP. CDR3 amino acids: CASGLEVRSDANFNEQFF. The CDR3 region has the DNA TGTGCTAGTGGTTTGGAGGTGAGAAGCGACGCCAACTTCAATGAGCAGTTCTTC.